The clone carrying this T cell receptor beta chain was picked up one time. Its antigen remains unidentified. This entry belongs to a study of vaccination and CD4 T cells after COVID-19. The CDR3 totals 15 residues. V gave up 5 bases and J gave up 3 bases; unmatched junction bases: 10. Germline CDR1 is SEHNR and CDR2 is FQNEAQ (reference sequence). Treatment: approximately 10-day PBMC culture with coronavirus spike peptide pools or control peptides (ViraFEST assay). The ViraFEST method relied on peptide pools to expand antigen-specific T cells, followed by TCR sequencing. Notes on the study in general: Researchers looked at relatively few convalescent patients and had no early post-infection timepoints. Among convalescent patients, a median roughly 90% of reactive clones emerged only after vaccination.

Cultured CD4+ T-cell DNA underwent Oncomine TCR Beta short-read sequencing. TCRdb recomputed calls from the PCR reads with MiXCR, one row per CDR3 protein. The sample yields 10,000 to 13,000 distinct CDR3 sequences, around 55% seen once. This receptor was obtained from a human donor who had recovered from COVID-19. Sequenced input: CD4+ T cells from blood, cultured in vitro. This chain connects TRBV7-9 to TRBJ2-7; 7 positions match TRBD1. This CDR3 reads CASSKPGQPNYEQYF. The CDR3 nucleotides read TGTGCCAGCAGCAAACCGGGACAGCCGAACTACGAGCAGTACTTC.